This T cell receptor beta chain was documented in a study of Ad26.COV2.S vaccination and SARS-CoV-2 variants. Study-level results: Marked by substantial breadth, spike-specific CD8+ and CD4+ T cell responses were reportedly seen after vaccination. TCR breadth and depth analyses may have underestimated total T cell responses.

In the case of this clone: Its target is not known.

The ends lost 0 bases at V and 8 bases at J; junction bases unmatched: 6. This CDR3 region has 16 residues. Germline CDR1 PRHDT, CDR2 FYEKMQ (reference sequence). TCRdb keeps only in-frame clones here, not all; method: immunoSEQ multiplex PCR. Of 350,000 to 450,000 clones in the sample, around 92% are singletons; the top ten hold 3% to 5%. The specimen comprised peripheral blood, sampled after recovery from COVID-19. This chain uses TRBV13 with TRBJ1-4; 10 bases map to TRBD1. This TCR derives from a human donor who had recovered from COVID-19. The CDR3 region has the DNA TGTGCCAGCAGCTTAGGCCACGGGACAGGGGACGAAAAACTGTTTTTT. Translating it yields CASSLGHGTGDEKLFF. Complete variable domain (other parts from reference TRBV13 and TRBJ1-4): AAGVIQSPRHLIKEKRETATLKCYPIPRHDTVYWYQQGPGQDPQFLISFYEKMQSDKGSIPDRFSAQQFSDYHSELNMSSLELGDSALYFCASSLGHGTGDEKLFFGSGTQLSVL.